The 32 T cell receptor beta chains given below trace back to one sample, sequenced in a study of control samples from healthy donors and cancer patients. Profiling relied on immunoSEQ multiplex PCR, and the TCRdb table lists in-frame clones only, not all of them. The sample includes around 150,000 clones, roughly 90% of them seen just once. The sample was blood. The receptor source for this set is a man aged 25 to 40 in good health.

The chain links TRBV5-6 to TRBJ1-3, with D possibly being TRBD1 (5 bases). V was cut by 4 bases and J by 8 bases, with 16 bases left in between. Germline CDR1 and CDR2: SGHDT and YYEEEE. CDR3 length: 14 residues. The CDR3 sequence: CASSLGQRRDTIYF. The CDR3, as DNA: TGTGCCAGCAGCCTTGGACAACGTCGTGACACCATATATTTT.

V and J are TRBV9 and TRBJ2-3; D ambiguous. In germline, CDR1 is SGDLS, CDR2 YYNGEE. This CDR3 contains 11 residues. V lost 5 bases to trimming and J lost 5 bases, with 6 bases between them. CDR3 sequence reads: CASRDGDTQYF. CDR3 coding DNA: TGTGCCAGCAGGGACGGAGATACGCAGTATTTT. Full variable domain (outside the CDR3, taken from reference TRBV9 and TRBJ2-3): DSGVTQTPKHLITATGQRVTLRCSPRSGDLSVYWYQQSLDQGLQFLIQYYNGEERAKGNILERFSAQQFPDLHSELNLSSLELGDSALYFCASRDGDTQYFGPGTRLTVL.

This rearrangement joins TRBV4-1 to TRBJ1-4, with 7 bases identical to TRBD1. The CDR3 contains 15 residues. Germline CDR1 is MGHRA and CDR2 is YSYEKL. The V and J ends lost 1 base and 5 bases, in that order; junction bases with no gene match: 4. The CDR3 is CASSQGGQRNEKLFF. The CDR3 DNA is TGCGCCAGCAGCCAAGGGGGACAGAGAAATGAAAAACTGTTTTTT.

The chain employs TRBV6-4 and TRBJ2-1, with 7 nucleotides matching TRBD2. The germline V gene has CDR1 MRHNA and CDR2 SNTAGT. V dropped 3 bases and J dropped 2; count of bases not matched to a gene: 7. The CDR3 sequence is 16 residues long. The chain's CDR3 is CASSEMGGRAYNEQFF. The CDR3 DNA reads TGTGCCAGCAGTGAAATGGGGGGGAGAGCCTACAATGAGCAGTTCTTC.

J is TRBJ2-7 and V is TRBV7-8; D gene uncertain. Trimming shortened V by 2 bases and J by 3 bases, and 8 bases separated the two germline ends. CDR1 is SGHVS, CDR2 FQNEAQ, per germline. The CDR3 extends over 13 amino acids. CDR3 DNA sequence: TGTGCCAGCAGCTTAAGGGTCGGCTACGAGCAGTACTTC. Its translation is CASSLRVGYEQYF.

This chain joins TRBV5-4 and TRBJ2-5, with D uncertain. The CDR3 spans 15 residues. Germline V gene data show CDR1 as SGHNT and CDR2 as YYREEE (reference sequence). V dropped 1 base and J dropped 3 bases, with 13 bases sitting between them. Written as DNA, the CDR3 is TGTGCCAGCAGCTTGATGCACACCGGAAAAGAGACCCAGTACTTC. Translation: CASSLMHTGKETQYF.

This chain joins TRBV4-1 and TRBJ1-1; 9 bases map to TRBD1. Germline CDR1 is MGHRA and CDR2 is YSYEKL. There are 15 residues in the CDR3. The junction had 5 bases not matched to a gene; V was cut back by 4 bases and J by 2 bases. The CDR3 spells CASSLRDRENTEAFF. CDR3 bases: TGCGCCAGCAGCCTGCGGGACAGGGAAAACACTGAAGCTTTCTTT.

The chain combines TRBV19 with TRBJ1-5, with D unresolved. CDR3 length equals 13 residues. In germline, CDR1 is LNHDA, CDR2 SQIVND (reference sequence). V was trimmed by 5 bases and J by 7 bases, leaving 12 bases between them. CDR3 region: CASSVEGGQPQHF. CDR3 sequence (DNA): TGTGCCAGTAGTGTGGAGGGTGGACAGCCCCAGCATTTT.

The genes are TRBV5-4 and TRBJ2-1; either TRBD1 or TRBD2 may fit D (7 bases each). The V gene's germline CDR1 is SGHNT and CDR2 YYREEE (reference sequence). V gave up 2 bases and J gave up 7 bases, with 19 bases separating them. The CDR3 is 16 residues long. CDR3 DNA: TGTGCCAGCAGCTTTCAGGCGGGAGCAGGGGGGAATGAGCAGTTCTTC. This sequence encodes CASSFQAGAGGNEQFF.

The chain has TRBV9 and TRBJ1-1, with a tentative D call TRBD1 (5 bases). Trimming removed 0 bases from V and 4 bases from J, with 13 bases in between. The CDR3 runs 15 residues. Germline V CDR1 and CDR2: SGDLS, YYNGEE. The CDR3 bases are TGTGCCAGCAGCGTAGTTTTGGGGGTGAGCACTGAAGCTTTCTTT. This gives the protein CASSVVLGVSTEAFF.

The chain is built from TRBV6-5 and TRBJ2-1, with 9 bases matching TRBD1. The junction had 5 bases not matched to a gene; V was cut back by 1 base and J by 4 bases. The CDR3 is made up of 16 amino acids. Germline V gene sequence: CDR1 MNHEY, CDR2 SVGAGI. The CDR3 here is CASSYLPGQGYNEQFF. The CDR3 bases are TGTGCCAGCAGTTACTTGCCGGGACAGGGTTACAATGAGCAGTTCTTC.

V gene TRBV5-1 combines with J gene TRBJ2-7, with 10 positions matching TRBD1. V lost 0 bases to trimming and J lost 2 bases; unmatched junction nucleotides: 2. Germline V gives CDR1 SGHRS, CDR2 YFSETQ. CDR3 length: 15 amino acids. This CDR3 is CASSLAGTGAYEQYF. The CDR3 DNA sequence: TGCGCCAGCAGCTTGGCCGGGACAGGGGCCTACGAGCAGTACTTC.

The gene calls are TRBV24-1 and TRBJ1-5; 8 bases match TRBD1. CDR1 and CDR2 from the germline V gene are KGHDR and SFDVKD. This CDR3 contains 18 residues. The V and J ends lost 11 bases and 4 bases, in that order; junction bases with no gene match: 21. As DNA, the CDR3 is TGTGCCAACCCCACCGGGACAGGTGTTTCCCCCATGAATCAGCCCCAGCATTTT. Amino acids: CANPTGTGVSPMNQPQHF.

This CDR3 reads CASKQGALMEPQHF. CDR3 DNA: TGTGCCAGTAAACAGGGGGCGCTTATGGAGCCCCAGCATTTT. The gene calls are TRBV27 and TRBJ1-5; the match to TRBD1 covers 9 bases. The J segment lost 8 bases and the V segment lost 9 bases, leaving 11 bases of the junction unmatched. CDR3 length: 14 amino acids. Germline CDR1 is MNHEY and CDR2 is SMNVEV (reference sequence).

The J gene is TRBJ1-1, the V gene TRBV5-1; 7 positions agree with TRBD1. The CDR3 has 13 amino acids. The V segment lost 3 bases and the J segment 9 bases; nucleotides outside the gene matches: 8. CDR1 SGHRS and CDR2 YFSETQ come from the germline V gene. In nucleotides, the CDR3 is TGCGCCAGCAGCTCCCAGGGGACAGTCCAAGCTTTCTTT. The encoded protein is CASSSQGTVQAFF.

This clone was seen only a few times. One end of the junction is discordant with germline, which a read error may explain. The chain has TRBV19 and TRBJ2-3; perhaps TRBD2 as D (6 bases). Germline V lookup: CDR1 LNHDA, CDR2 SQIVND (reference sequence). The CDR3 is made up of 16 amino acids. Here the CDR3 reads CASSIGWGGGTDTQYF. For the CDR3, the DNA is TGTGCCAGTAGCATAGGGTGGGGCGGGGGCACAGATACGCAGTATTTT.

This clone has only one observation. The gene calls are TRBV27 and TRBJ2-1; TRBD2 matches at 10 bases. The CDR3 consists of 19 residues. Germline lookup yields CDR1 MNHEY and CDR2 SMNVEV (reference sequence). Losses at the gene ends were 4 bases for V and 0 bases for J; bases not matched to a gene: 12. CDR3 sequence (DNA): TGTGCCAGCAGTTCTAGCGGGAGAGGTGGGCCTAGCTCCTACAATGAGCAGTTCTTC. Encoded protein: CASSSSGRGGPSSYNEQFF.

The chain links TRBV5-1 to TRBJ1-3; 8 bases are a match to TRBD1. The V segment lost 4 bases and the J segment 4 bases; nucleotides outside the gene matches: 7. CDR3 length equals 15 residues. Germline-derived CDR1 and CDR2 are SGHRS and YFSETQ. As DNA, the CDR3 is TGCGCCAGCAGCCAACTGACAGGGGCGGGAAACACCATATATTTT. It codes for CASSQLTGAGNTIYF. The full variable domain, with the rest looked up from reference TRBV5-1 and TRBJ1-3, is KAGVTQTPRYLIKTRGQQVTLSCSPISGHRSVSWYQQTPGQGLQFLFEYFSETQRNKGNFPGRFSGRQFSNSRSEMNVSTLELGDSALYLCASSQLTGAGNTIYFGEGSWLTVV.

The chain uses TRBV3-1 (or the pseudogene TRBV3-2) and TRBJ2-1, with TRBD2 matching over 11 bases. The CDR3 totals 15 residues. V was clipped by 1 base and J by 8 bases; unmatched bases: 4. Per germline, CDR1 LGHDT and CDR2 YNNKEL (reference sequence). CDR3 residues: CASSQASGGHDEQFF. CDR3 sequence (DNA): TGTGCCAGCAGCCAAGCTAGCGGGGGGCATGATGAGCAGTTCTTC.

This chain joins TRBV4-1 and TRBJ1-6, with D possibly being TRBD1 (6 bases). Trimming cost V 2 bases and J 11 bases, with 13 bases left between them. The germline V gene has CDR1 MGHRA and CDR2 YSYEKL. The length of the CDR3 is 14 residues. Here the CDR3 reads CASSQPTGLTPLHF. CDR3 nucleotide sequence: TGCGCCAGCAGCCAACCGACAGGCCTTACACCCCTCCACTTT.

The sample holds one count of this clone. This chain connects TRBV19 to TRBJ2-7; possibly TRBD1 or TRBD2 for D (6 bases each). Germline lookup yields CDR1 LNHDA and CDR2 SQIVND (reference sequence). V shed 2 bases and J shed 2 bases, with 28 bases lying between them. The CDR3 contains 20 residues. The CDR3 nucleotides are TGTGCCAGTAGTATATCCAGTGTGATCGGCTACAGGGAGGTTGCCTACGAGCAGTACTTC. Its translation is CASSISSVIGYREVAYEQYF. The whole variable domain, filled in from reference TRBV19 and TRBJ2-7, reads DGGITQSPKYLFRKEGQNVTLSCEQNLNHDAMYWYRQDPGQGLRLIYYSQIVNDFQKGDIAEGYSVSREKKESFPLTVTSAQKNPTAFYLCASSISSVIGYREVAYEQYFGPGTRLTVT.

This clone was found once. V gene TRBV3-1 (or the pseudogene TRBV3-2) combines with J gene TRBJ2-3; either TRBD1 or TRBD2 may fit D (5 bases each). This CDR3 is 17 amino acids long. Germline V gene sequence: CDR1 LGHDT, CDR2 YNNKEL (reference sequence). The V and J ends lost 1 base and 1 base respectively, with 15 bases between them. The CDR3 is CASSQAGTGIRTDTQYF. The CDR3, as DNA: TGTGCCAGCAGCCAAGCGGGGACGGGGATCCGCACAGATACGCAGTATTTT.

This clone came up once. This rearrangement joins TRBV5-4 to TRBJ1-6; D uncertain. The CDR3 totals 14 residues. The germline gives CDR1 SGHNT, CDR2 YYREEE (reference sequence). The V end lost 0 bases, the J end lost 10 bases, and 11 bases lay between the germline ends. The CDR3 DNA is TGTGCCAGCAGCTTGGGCCGGGATTCCTCACCCCTCCACTTT. Encoded protein: CASSLGRDSSPLHF.

The chain is built from TRBV5-6 and TRBJ2-5, with D possibly matching TRBD1 (5 bases). The CDR3 contains 14 residues. Deletions cut 0 bases from V and 2 bases from J, with 8 bases between. Germline-derived CDR1 and CDR2 are SGHDT and YYEEEE. Here the CDR3 reads CASSLGGIQETQYF. CDR3 DNA sequence: TGTGCCAGCAGCTTGGGGGGCATACAAGAGACCCAGTACTTC. Full variable domain (rest looked up from reference TRBV5-6 and TRBJ2-5): DAGVTQSPTHLIKTRGQQVTLRCSPKSGHDTVSWYQQALGQGPQFIFQYYEEEERQRGNFPDRFSGHQFPNYSSELNVNALLLGDSALYLCASSLGGIQETQYFGPGTRLLVL.

The V call is TRBV18, the J call TRBJ2-1; 9 nucleotides agree with TRBD1. Germline values: CDR1 KGHSH, CDR2 LQKENI. Trimming took 6 bases from V and 6 from J; bases not matched to a gene: 6. The CDR3 is 14 residues long. The CDR3 coding sequence is TGTGCCAGCTCCCGACTGACAGGGGGCAATGAGCAGTTCTTC. This codes for CASSRLTGGNEQFF.

This CDR3 is CASTYSTGTYEQFF. The CDR3 DNA reads as TGCGCCAGCACCTACTCGACCGGGACCTATGAGCAGTTCTTC. The rearrangement joins TRBV4-1 to TRBJ2-1, with D tentatively TRBD1 or TRBD2 (5 bases each). CDR1 is MGHRA and CDR2 is YSYEKL in the germline V gene. V was shortened by 7 bases and J by 8 bases, with 18 bases between the two germline ends. The CDR3 is 14 amino acids.

J is TRBJ2-6 and V is TRBV5-4, with D possibly being TRBD1 or TRBD2 (5 bases each). Trimming removed 4 bases from V and 1 base from J, with 12 bases in between. Per germline, CDR1 SGHNT and CDR2 YYREEE (reference sequence). The CDR3 has 16 residues. In DNA form, the CDR3 reads TGTGCCAGCAGCGGCGTTGGGGGTTCTGGGGCCAACGTCCTGACTTTC. Residues: CASSGVGGSGANVLTF.

The chain couples TRBV18 to TRBJ2-1, with D unresolved. The germline V gene encodes CDR1 KGHSH and CDR2 LQKENI. Trimming stripped 3 bases from V and 10 bases from J, with 13 bases between. CDR3 length: 13 amino acids. CDR3 nucleotide sequence: TGTGCCAGCTCACCCTCCCCTAACATGGAGCAGTTCTTC. Amino acid sequence: CASSPSPNMEQFF.

This clone was counted once. This sequence joins TRBV27 and TRBJ1-1, with D hard to call. This CDR3 has 15 amino acids. Between the trimmed V and J ends, which lost 1 base and 0 bases, there was a span of 9 bases. Germline values: CDR1 MNHEY, CDR2 SMNVEV (reference sequence). CDR3 region: CASSLFGVMNTEAFF. CDR3 bases: TGTGCCAGCAGTTTATTCGGAGTAATGAACACTGAAGCTTTCTTT.

This chain links TRBV2 with TRBJ2-3; D gene unclear. In germline, CDR1 is SNHLY, CDR2 FYNNEI. The CDR3 has 15 residues. V dropped 2 bases and J dropped 6 bases, with 15 bases sitting between them. The CDR3 DNA reads TGTGCCAGCAGTGAACGTCTCCTCACGAGTGATACGCAGTATTTT. It yields the protein CASSERLLTSDTQYF.

This clone was picked up a small number of times. The chain recombines TRBV3-1 (or the pseudogene TRBV3-2) with TRBJ1-1; 9 bases line up with TRBD1. This CDR3 spans 16 amino acids. J gave up 10 bases and V 1 base, and 13 bases lay outside the gene matches. CDR1 LGHDT and CDR2 YNNKEL come from the germline V gene (reference sequence). This CDR3 is CASSQAQPGQGWAAFF. CDR3 coding DNA: TGTGCCAGCAGCCAAGCTCAACCGGGACAGGGCTGGGCAGCTTTCTTT.

This chain uses TRBV4-2 with TRBJ2-1; a possible D gene is TRBD1 (6 bases). The germline gives CDR1 LGHNA, CDR2 YNFKEQ. The CDR3 is 16 amino acids. V shed 0 bases and J shed 5 bases, with 14 bases lying between them. In DNA, the CDR3 is TGTGCCAGCAGCCAAGATAAGACAGGCCTCGACAATGAGCAGTTCTTC. Its protein is CASSQDKTGLDNEQFF.